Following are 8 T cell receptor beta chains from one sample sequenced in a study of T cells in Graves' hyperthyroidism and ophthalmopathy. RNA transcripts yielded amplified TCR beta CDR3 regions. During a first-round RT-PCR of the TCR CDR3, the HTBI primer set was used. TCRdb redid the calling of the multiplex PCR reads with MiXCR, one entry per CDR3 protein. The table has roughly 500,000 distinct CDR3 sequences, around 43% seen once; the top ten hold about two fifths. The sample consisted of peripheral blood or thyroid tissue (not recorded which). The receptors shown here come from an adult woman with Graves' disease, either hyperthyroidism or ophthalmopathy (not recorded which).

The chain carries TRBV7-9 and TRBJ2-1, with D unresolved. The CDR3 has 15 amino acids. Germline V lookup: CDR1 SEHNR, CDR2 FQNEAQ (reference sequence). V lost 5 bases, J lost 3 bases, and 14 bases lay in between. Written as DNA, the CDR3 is TGTGCCAGCAGCCCACACAAGGGCGTCTACAATGAGCAGTTCTTC. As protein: CASSPHKGVYNEQFF.

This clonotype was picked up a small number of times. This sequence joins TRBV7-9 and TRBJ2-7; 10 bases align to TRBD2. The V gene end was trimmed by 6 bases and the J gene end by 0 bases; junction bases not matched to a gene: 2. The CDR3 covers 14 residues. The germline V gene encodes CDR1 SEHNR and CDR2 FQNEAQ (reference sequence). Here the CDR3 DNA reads TGTGCCAGCAGAACTAGCGGGAACTCCTACGAGCAGTACTTC. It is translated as CASRTSGNSYEQYF. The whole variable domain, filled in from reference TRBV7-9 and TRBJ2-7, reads DTGVSQNPRHKITKRGQNVTFRCDPISEHNRLYWYRQTLGQGPEFLTYFQNEAQLEKSRLLSDRFSAERPKGSFSTLEIQRTEQGDSAMYLCASRTSGNSYEQYFGPGTRLTVT.

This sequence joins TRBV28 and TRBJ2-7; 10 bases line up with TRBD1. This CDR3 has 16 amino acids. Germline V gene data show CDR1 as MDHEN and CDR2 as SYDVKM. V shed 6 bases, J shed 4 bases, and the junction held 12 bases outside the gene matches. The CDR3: CASSSPPTGGKYEQYF. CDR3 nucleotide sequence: TGTGCCAGCAGCTCCCCCCCGACAGGGGGCAAGTACGAGCAGTACTTC.

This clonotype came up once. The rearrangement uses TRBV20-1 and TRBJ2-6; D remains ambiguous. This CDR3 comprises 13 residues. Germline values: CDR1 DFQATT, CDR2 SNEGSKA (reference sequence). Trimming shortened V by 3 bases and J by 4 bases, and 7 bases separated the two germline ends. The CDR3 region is CSAREWGANVLTF. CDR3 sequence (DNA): TGCAGTGCTAGGGAGTGGGGGGCCAACGTCCTGACTTTC.

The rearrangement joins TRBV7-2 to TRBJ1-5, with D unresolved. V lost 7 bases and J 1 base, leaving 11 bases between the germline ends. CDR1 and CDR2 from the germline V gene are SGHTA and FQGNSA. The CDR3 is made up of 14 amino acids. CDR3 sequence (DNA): TGTGCCAGCACCCTAATGGAAAGCAATCAGCCCCAGCATTTT. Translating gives CASTLMESNQPQHF.

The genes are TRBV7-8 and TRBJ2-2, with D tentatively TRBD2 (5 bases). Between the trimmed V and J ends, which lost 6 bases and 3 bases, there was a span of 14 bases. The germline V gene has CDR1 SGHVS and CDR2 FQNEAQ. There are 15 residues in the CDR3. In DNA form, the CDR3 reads TGTGCCAGCAGTCACACGAGGGCGGACACCGGGGAGCTGTTTTTT. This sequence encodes CASSHTRADTGELFF.

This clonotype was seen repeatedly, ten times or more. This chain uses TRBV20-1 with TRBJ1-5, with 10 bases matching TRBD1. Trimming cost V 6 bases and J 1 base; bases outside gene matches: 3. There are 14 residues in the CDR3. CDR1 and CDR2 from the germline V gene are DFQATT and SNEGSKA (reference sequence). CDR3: CSADRGLSNQPQHF. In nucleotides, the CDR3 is TGCAGTGCCGACAGGGGGCTCAGCAATCAGCCCCAGCATTTT.

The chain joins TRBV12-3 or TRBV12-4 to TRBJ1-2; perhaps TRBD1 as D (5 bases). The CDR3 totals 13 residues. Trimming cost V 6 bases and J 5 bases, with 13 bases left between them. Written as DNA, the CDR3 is TGTGCCAGCAGGCCCCCAGGGACTTATGGCTACACCTTC. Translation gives CASRPPGTYGYTF.